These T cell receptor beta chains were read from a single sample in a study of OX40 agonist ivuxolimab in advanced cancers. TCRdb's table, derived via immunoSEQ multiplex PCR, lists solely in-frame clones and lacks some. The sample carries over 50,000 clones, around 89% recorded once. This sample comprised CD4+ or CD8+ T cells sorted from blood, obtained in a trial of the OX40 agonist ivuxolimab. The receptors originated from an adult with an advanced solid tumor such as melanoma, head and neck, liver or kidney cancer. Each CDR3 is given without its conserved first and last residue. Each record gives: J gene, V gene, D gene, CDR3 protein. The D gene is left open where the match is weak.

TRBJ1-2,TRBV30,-,AWSRAGRQGGYT
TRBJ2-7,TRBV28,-,ASSPARSEQY
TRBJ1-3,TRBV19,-,ASSTDSTSGNTIY
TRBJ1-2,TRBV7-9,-,ASSRQAKLGYT
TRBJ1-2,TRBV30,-,ALGRNYGYT
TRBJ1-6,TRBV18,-,ASSPGEGSTH
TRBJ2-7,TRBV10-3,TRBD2,AISASSGGRPYEQY
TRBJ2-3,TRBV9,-,ASSVEGGQSDTQY
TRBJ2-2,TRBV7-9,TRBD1,ASRRQGAAGELF
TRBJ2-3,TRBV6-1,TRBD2,ASSEFSSGRTDTQY
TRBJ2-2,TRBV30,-,AWSPTGAPRL
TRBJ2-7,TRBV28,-,ASKSPDEQY
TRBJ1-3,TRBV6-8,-,ASSYVRLSGNTIY
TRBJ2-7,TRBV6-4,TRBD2,ASSDGLAGGPGLSYEQY
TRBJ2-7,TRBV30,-,AWSHGVHEQY
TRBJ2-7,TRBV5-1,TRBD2,ASSRRDFLGTSGYEQY
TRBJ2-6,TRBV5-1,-,ASSPESPRANVLT
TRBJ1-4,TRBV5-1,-,ASSGQGTNEKLF
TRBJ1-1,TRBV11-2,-,ASSLEYSEAF
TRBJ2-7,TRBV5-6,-,ASSLAGFSYEQY
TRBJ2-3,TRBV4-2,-,ASSQEGPSTDTQY
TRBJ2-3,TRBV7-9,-,ASSLGEGTDTQY
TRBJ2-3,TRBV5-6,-,ASSFSGADTQY
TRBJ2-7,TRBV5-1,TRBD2,ASSPWTSGGTSSYEQY